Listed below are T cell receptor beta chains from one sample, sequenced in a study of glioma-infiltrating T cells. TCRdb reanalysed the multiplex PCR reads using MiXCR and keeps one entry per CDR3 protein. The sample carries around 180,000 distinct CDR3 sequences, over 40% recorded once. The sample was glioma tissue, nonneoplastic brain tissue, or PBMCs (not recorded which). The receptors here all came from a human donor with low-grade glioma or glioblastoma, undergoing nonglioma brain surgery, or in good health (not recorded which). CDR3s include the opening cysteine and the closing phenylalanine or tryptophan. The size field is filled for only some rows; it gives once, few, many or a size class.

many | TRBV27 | CASSLNGVVVGSYEQYF
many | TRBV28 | CASSAWSGGLGEQYF
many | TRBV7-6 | CASSFGNYNEQFF
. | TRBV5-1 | CASSLGDSADEQFF
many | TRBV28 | CASSYAGTGRLYGYTF
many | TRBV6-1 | CASSRSLPGLAALNEQFF
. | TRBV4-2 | CASSSGGLRDPDTQYF
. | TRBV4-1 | CASSQNPAAPRDNVLTF
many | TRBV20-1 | CSARDLGSGYYEQYF
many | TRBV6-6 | CASSYGGGTGELFF
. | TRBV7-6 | CASSLVPGRPYNEQFF
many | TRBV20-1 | CSGLAGGRYEQYF
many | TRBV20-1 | CSARDGGRVSYNEQFF
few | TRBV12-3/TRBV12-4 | CASSVGTGETYEQYF
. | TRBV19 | CASSIDTWGNNNQPQHF
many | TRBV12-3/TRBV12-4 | CASSVTGGRNEQFF
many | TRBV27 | CASSLFTSGNTGELFF
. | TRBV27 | CASSLSNSQGGNKPQHF
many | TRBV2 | CASGELEVYTDTQYF
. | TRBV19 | CASGPDETGLTDTQYF
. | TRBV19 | CASRDRLAKNIQYF
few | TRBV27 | CASSSLAGSYEQYF
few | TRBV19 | CASSIDLRNSGRYNEQFF
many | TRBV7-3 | CASSGGLAAGPDTQYF
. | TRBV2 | CASSDDQVQGTGELFF
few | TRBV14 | CASSQSGLAGREFF
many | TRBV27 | CASSVQGAGTEAFF
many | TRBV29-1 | CSVGLPSSYEQYF
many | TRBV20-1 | CSAPLTGDYNEQFF
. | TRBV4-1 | CASSQGRVRWLDTQYF
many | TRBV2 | CASSERTGSIGFF
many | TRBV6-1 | CASRTSGMETQYF
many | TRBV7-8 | CASSLMFSNEQFF
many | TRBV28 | CATREGTGREQYF
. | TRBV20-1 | CSARDSATSKDRQYF
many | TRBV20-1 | CSAGDWRGYTF
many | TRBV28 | CASSPRRVGGTDTQYF
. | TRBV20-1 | CSADRTSGKVDEQYF
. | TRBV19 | CASRRTGTLEQYF
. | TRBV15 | CATSRGQDGNQPQNF
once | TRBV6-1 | CARSEEGPTYEQYF
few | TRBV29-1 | CSVGPGRTTEAFF
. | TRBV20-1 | CSATTGTQYF
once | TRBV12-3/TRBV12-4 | CASSRTGLVVTNNQPQHF
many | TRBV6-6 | CASSYTDYYEQYF
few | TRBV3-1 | CASSPSGGIVYNEQFF